The T cell receptor beta chain under discussion was sequenced for a study of blood T cell repertoires in COVID-19 (dated by TCRdb to the early 2020s). Study-level background: Samples covering the acute and convalescent phases of COVID-19 were provided by collaborators in the United States, Italy and Spain. The prospective study material was composed of cDNA or gDNA derived from T cells, B-cell-depleted T cells, or PBMCs. The dataset comprised deeply sampled blood TCRbeta repertoires from subjects exposed to, actively infected with, or recovered from COVID-19. The repertoires were released in a freely available public database meant as a resource for research on the immune response to SARS-CoV-2. The samples were drawn from the first 160 participants of the ongoing ImmuneRACE study and from more than 1,000 subjects provided by 6 global collaborators. Sample metadata almost always included a de-identified subject ID, COVID-19 status, age in years and sex. Where HLA class I and class II types were available, the types were taken from metadata supplied by the sample provider, not from assay-based typing. Overall study outcomes, separate from this receptor: How much clinical and demographic metadata was included differed by source and by participant, and the metadata was provided uncurated.

Each collaborating institution followed its own protocols to collect whole blood in K2EDTA tubes. For TCRbeta analysis, collaborator samples were shipped as frozen whole blood, as isolated PBMCs, or as DNA extracted from either sample type. About this clone: This receptor's antigen is unknown. No much larger clone exists at a distance of one base, and base qualities are not known.

The CDR3 covers 17 residues, taking in both the cysteine and the phenylalanine. Only the CDR3 DNA stays, 51 bases, in frame from base 1. The germline V gene sets CDR1 to SGHRS and CDR2 to YFSETQ. The V end gives up 0 bases and the J end 2 bases, leaving 5 bases in the junction not matched to a gene. TCRbeta CDR3 regions were amplified from genomic DNA using the immunoSEQ Assay, a bias-controlled multiplex PCR. Per the source publication's procedure: The number of nucleated cells in each sample was estimated from the amplification of reference gene primers within the assay. To quantify the absolute abundance of each unique TCRbeta CDR3 rearrangement, sequence reads were collapsed and filtered. For each sample, productive Simpson clonality was calculated by taking the square root of Simpson's diversity index across productive rearrangements. In its TCRdb copy, this immuneACCESS table keeps in-frame sequences only and misses some clones. Where compared with another copy, unresolved V genes explain less than half of these, and the others have no known cause. V, J and clone size were drawn from that table, and D and trimming were deduced from the DNA. The sample table lists around 200,000 clones, around 80% of them with a count of one. The top ten clonotypes cover approximately 7% of the sample.

Here the chain combines TRBV5-1 and TRBJ2-5; 12 central nucleotides agree with TRBD1. The TCR comes from a human donor in a cohort sampled during active COVID-19. The sample taken for sequencing was peripheral blood. The DNA is TGCGCCAGCAGCTTGGCCCCGGGACAGGGGGCTCAAGAGACCCAGTACTTC. This yields the protein CASSLAPGQGAQETQYF.